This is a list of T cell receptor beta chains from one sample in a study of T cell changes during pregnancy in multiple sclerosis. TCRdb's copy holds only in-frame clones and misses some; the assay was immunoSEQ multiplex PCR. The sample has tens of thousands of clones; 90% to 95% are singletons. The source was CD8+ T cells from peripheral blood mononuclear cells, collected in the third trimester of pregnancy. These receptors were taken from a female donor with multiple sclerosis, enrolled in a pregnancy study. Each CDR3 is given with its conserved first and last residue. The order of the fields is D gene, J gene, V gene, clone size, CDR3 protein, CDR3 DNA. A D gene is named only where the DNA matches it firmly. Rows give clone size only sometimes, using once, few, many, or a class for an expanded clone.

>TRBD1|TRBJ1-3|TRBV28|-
CASSPWTGVPGGNTIYF
TGTGCCAGCAGTCCGTGGACAGGAGTGCCGGGTGGAAACACCATATATTTT
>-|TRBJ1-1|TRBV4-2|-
CASSQAVGTEAFF
TGTGCCAGCAGCCAAGCAGTTGGCACTGAAGCTTTCTTT
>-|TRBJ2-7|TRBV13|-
CASSLTGKSYEQYF
TGTGCCAGCAGCTTAACAGGGAAGTCCTACGAGCAGTACTTC
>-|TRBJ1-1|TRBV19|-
CASSIAVNTEAFF
TGTGCCAGTAGTATTGCGGTGAACACTGAAGCTTTCTTT
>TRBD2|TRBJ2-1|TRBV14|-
CASSPPLAGASNEQFF
TGTGCCAGCAGCCCTCCCCTAGCGGGGGCCAGCAATGAGCAGTTCTTC
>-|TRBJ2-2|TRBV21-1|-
CASSPPISVFPGELFF
TGTGCCAGCAGCCCCCCGATTAGTGTCTTCCCCGGGGAGCTGTTTTTT
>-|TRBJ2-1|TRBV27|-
CASSLDSGNEQFF
TGTGCCAGCAGTTTGGACTCGGGCAATGAGCAGTTCTTC
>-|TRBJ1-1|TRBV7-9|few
CASSLPLNTEAFF
TGTGCCAGCAGCTTACCTTTGAACACTGAAGCTTTCTTT
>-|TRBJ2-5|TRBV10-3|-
CAISPVAGLQETQYF
TGTGCCATCAGTCCGGTCGCCGGGTTACAAGAGACCCAGTACTTC
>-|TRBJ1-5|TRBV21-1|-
CASSKASGREGQPQHF
TGTGCCAGCAGCAAAGCTTCGGGCAGGGAGGGACAGCCCCAGCATTTT
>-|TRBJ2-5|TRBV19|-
CASSMAGLGQYF
TGTGCCAGTAGTATGGCGGGCCTCGGCCAGTACTTC
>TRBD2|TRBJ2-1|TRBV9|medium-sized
CASSVAYRTSGSGEQFF
TGTGCCAGCAGCGTAGCGTATCGGACTAGCGGGAGTGGTGAGCAGTTCTTC
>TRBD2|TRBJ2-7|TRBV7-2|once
CASSRLAGAPYEQYF
TGTGCCAGCAGCCGACTAGCGGGGGCCCCCTACGAGCAGTACTTC
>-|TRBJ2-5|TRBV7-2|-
CASSSRQGGWETQYF
TGTGCCAGCAGCTCAAGGCAGGGAGGATGGGAGACCCAGTACTTC
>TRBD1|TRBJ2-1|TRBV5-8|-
CASSLGAGGYNEQFF
TGTGCCAGCAGCTTGGGGGCAGGGGGCTACAATGAGCAGTTCTTC
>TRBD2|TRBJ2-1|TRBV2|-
CASRTITSGKSYNEQFF
TGTGCCAGCAGAACAATAACTAGCGGTAAGAGCTACAATGAGCAGTTCTTC
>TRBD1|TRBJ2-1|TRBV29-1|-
CSGTGGLSNEQFF
TGCAGCGGAACAGGGGGCCTTAGTAATGAGCAGTTCTTC
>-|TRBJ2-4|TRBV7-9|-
CASSLAGGAKNIQYF
TGTGCCAGCAGCTTAGCGGGGGGAGCCAAAAACATTCAGTACTTC
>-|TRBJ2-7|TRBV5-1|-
CASSLRRGGSYEQYF
TGCGCCAGCAGCTTACGCAGAGGGGGAAGCTACGAGCAGTACTTC
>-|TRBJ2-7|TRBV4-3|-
CASSSGVRSLEQYF
TGCGCCAGCTCTTCAGGCGTCAGGTCTCTCGAGCAGTACTTC
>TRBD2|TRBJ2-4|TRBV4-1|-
CASSQVSGGGNIQYF
TGCGCCAGCAGCCAGGTTAGCGGGGGTGGAAACATTCAGTACTTC
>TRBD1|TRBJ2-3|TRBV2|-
CASSENRGSADTQYF
TGTGCCAGCAGTGAAAACAGGGGGAGCGCAGATACGCAGTATTTT
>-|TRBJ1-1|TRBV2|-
CASSEGQTNTEAFF
TGTGCCAGCAGTGAGGGGCAGACGAACACTGAAGCTTTCTTT
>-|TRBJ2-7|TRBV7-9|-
CASSPDLRVGEQYF
TGTGCCAGCAGCCCGGACCTCAGGGTAGGCGAGCAGTACTTC
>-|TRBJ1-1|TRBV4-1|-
CASSQADMTEAFF
TGCGCCAGCAGCCAAGCGGACATGACTGAAGCTTTCTTT
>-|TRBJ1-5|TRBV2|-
CASREGHTGRQPQHF
TGTGCCAGCAGAGAGGGACACACTGGTCGTCAGCCCCAGCATTTT
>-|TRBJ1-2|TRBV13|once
CASSLGLAESYGYTF
TGTGCCAGCAGCTTAGGCCTGGCGGAGAGCTATGGCTACACCTTC
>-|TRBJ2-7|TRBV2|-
CASSESTDLNSYEQYF
TGTGCCAGCAGTGAAAGCACAGACCTAAACTCCTACGAGCAGTACTTC
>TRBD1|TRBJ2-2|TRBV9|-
CASSVGTGIELFF
TGTGCCAGCAGCGTAGGGACAGGGATTGAGCTGTTTTTT
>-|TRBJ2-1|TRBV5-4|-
CASSLGGNEQFF
TGTGCCAGCAGCCTCGGGGGCAATGAGCAGTTCTTC
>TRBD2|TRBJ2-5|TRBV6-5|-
CASSVQRGGWETQYF
TGTGCCAGCAGCGTACAGCGGGGGGGCTGGGAGACCCAGTACTTC
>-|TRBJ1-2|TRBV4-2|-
CASSQEAGNGYTF
TGTGCCAGCAGCCAAGAGGCGGGGAATGGCTACACCTTC
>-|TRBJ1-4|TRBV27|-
CASSLGQGVGKLFF
TGTGCCAGCAGTTTAGGGCAGGGCGTAGGAAAACTGTTTTTT
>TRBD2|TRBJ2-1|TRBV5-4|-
CASSTGLAGGPNNEQFF
TGTGCCAGCAGCACGGGACTAGCGGGAGGGCCTAACAATGAGCAGTTCTTC
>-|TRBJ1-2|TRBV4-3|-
CASSQDKTPGYGYTF
TGCGCCAGCAGCCAAGATAAGACCCCGGGCTATGGCTACACCTTC
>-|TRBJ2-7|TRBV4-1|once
CASSQTGYEQYF
TGCGCCAGCAGCCAAACAGGGTACGAGCAGTACTTC
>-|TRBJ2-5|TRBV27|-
CASSASQWETQYF
TGTGCCAGCAGTGCCTCTCAGTGGGAGACCCAGTACTTC
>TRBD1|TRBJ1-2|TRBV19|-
CASSIQGQGADYGYTF
TGTGCCAGTAGTATACAGGGACAGGGGGCAGACTATGGCTACACCTTC
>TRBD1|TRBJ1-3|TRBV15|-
CATSRDRDPGNTIYF
TGTGCCACCAGCCGGGACAGGGACCCTGGAAACACCATATATTTT
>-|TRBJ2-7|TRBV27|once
CASSRGSSYEQYF
TGTGCCAGCAGTAGGGGGAGCTCCTACGAGCAGTACTTC
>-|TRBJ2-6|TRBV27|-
CASQRGAGANVLTF
TGTGCCAGCCAGAGAGGTGCTGGGGCCAACGTCCTGACTTTC
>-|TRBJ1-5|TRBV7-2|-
CASSFRGWDQPQHF
TGTGCCAGCAGCTTCAGGGGATGGGATCAGCCCCAGCATTTT
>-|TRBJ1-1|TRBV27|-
CASSPLRMNTEAFF
TGTGCCAGCAGTCCGCTCAGGATGAACACTGAAGCTTTCTTT
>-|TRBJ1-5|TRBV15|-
CATSRDRGPSEPQHF
TGTGCCACCAGCAGAGATAGAGGGCCCTCCGAGCCCCAGCATTTT
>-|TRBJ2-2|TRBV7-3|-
CASSLQATGELFF
TGTGCCAGCAGCTTACAAGCCACCGGGGAGCTGTTTTTT
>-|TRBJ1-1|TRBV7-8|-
CASSSLDTLNTEAFF
TGTGCCAGCAGCTCCCTGGACACTCTGAACACTGAAGCTTTCTTT
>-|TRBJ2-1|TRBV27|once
CASSLSGVLYNEQFF
TGTGCCAGCAGTTTATCAGGGGTTCTTTACAATGAGCAGTTCTTC
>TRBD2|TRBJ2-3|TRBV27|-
CASSLAGGTDTQYF
TGTGCCAGCAGTTTAGCGGGAGGGACAGATACGCAGTATTTT
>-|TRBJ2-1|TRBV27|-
CASSLVGSSYNEQFF
TGTGCCAGCAGTTTAGTGGGGAGCTCCTACAATGAGCAGTTCTTC
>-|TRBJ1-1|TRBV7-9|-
CASSFTGKGAFF
TGTGCCAGCAGCTTTACAGGGAAGGGAGCTTTCTTT
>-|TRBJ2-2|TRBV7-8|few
CASRSTGELFF
TGTGCCAGCAGGTCAACCGGGGAGCTGTTTTTT
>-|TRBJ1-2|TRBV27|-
CASSFGGSRGYTF
TGTGCCAGCAGTTTCGGGGGAAGTCGCGGCTACACCTTC
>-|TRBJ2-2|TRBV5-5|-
CASSLYPSGGLGGELFF
TGTGCCAGCAGCTTGTATCCCTCCGGGGGGCTGGGCGGGGAGCTGTTTTTT
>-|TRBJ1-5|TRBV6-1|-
CASSEAFTRQYSNQPQHF
TGTGCCAGCAGTGAAGCGTTCACGCGACAGTATAGCAATCAGCCCCAGCATTTT
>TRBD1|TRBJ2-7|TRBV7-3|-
CASSPKAGTGTHPGYEQYF
TGTGCCAGCAGCCCAAAGGCCGGGACAGGGACACATCCGGGCTACGAGCAGTACTTC